This T cell receptor (beta chain) was sequenced during a study of spatial heterogeneity in lung cancer. Time point described: sample taken at primary tumor resection. No cells were sorted before sequencing. The whole RNA sequenced was extracted from tumor, nontumor lung or frozen PBMC. Donation came from 70 or so patients with untreated early-stage non-small cell lung cancer. Findings and limits, study-wide: Ubiquitous expanded tumor TCRs were seen in blood more at resection than at follow-up.

The V gene's germline CDR1 is SGHVS and CDR2 FQNEAQ. This CDR3 spans 12 amino acids. V lost 3 bases to trimming and J lost 7 bases, with 10 bases between them. Using its own MiXCR run on the 5' RACE reads, TCRdb lists one record per CDR3 protein. The table records roughly 100,000 distinct CDR3 sequences, 7% to 9% of them present only once. This clonotype was seen a single time. Its antigen is still unknown. Given a much more abundant clone one base away, this may be a read error. This specimen consisted of PBMCs, obtained at surgery. The clonotype comes from a male donor with early-stage non-small cell lung cancer. The chain recombines TRBV7-8 with TRBJ2-7; maybe TRBD2 (5 bases). The CDR3 DNA follows: TGTGCCAGCAGCTTGGCTAGCAGAGAGCAGTACTTC. It encodes CASSLASREQYF.